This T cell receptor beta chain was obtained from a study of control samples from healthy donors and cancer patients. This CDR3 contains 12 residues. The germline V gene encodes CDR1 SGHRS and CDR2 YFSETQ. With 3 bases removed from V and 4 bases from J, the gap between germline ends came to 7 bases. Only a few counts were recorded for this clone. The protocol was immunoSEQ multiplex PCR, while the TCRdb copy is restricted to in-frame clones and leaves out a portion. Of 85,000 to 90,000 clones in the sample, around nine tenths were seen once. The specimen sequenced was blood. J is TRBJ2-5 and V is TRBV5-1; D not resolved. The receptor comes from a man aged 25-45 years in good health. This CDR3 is CASSSGSETQYF. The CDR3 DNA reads TGCGCCAGCAGCTCCGGGTCAGAGACCCAGTACTTC.